This paragraph reports one TCR beta chain. What it recognizes is unknown. Data came from immunoSEQ multiplex PCR; TCRdb stores just in-frame clones and leaves some out. The data show 35,000 to 45,000 clones, roughly four fifths seen once. The data originate from a study of OX40 agonist ivuxolimab in advanced cancers. Individuals having autoimmune disease history or systemic immunosuppression were not enrolled. Points from the study as a whole: Expansion of clones was among the lowest in partial responders at 0.1-3.0 mg/kg. Relative to CD4+ cells, CD8+ T cells on average had more expanded clones.

Trimming took off 0 bases at V and 3 bases at J, with 17 bases between the two ends. CDR1 is GTSNPN, CDR2 SVGIG, per germline (reference sequence). The CDR3 contains 17 residues. The V and J genes are TRBV30 and TRBJ1-4; D possibly corresponds to TRBD1 (6 bases). Material: CD4+ or CD8+ T cells sorted from blood, obtained in a trial of the OX40 agonist ivuxolimab. The receptor's source is an adult with an advanced solid tumor such as melanoma, head and neck, liver or kidney cancer. CDR3 nucleotide sequence: TGTGCCTGGAGTGTCCGTCTGGGGGCGAGAGCTAATGAAAAACTGTTTTTT. Its translation: CAWSVRLGARANEKLFF.